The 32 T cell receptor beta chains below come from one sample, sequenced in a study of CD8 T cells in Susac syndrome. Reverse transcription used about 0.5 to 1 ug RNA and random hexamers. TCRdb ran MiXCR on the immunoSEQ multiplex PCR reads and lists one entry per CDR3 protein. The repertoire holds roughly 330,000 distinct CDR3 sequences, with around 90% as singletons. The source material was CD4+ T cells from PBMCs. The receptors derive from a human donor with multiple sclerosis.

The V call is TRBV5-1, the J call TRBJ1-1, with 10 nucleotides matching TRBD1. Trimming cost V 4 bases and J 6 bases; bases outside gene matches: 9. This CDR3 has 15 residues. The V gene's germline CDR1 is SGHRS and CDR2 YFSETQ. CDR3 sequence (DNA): TGCGCCAGCAGCCCGGCGGACAGGGGGAGGGCTGAAGCTTTCTTT. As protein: CASSPADRGRAEAFF. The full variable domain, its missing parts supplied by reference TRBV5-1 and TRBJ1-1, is KAGVTQTPRYLIKTRGQQVTLSCSPISGHRSVSWYQQTPGQGLQFLFEYFSETQRNKGNFPGRFSGRQFSNSRSEMNVSTLELGDSALYLCASSPADRGRAEAFFGQGTRLTVV.

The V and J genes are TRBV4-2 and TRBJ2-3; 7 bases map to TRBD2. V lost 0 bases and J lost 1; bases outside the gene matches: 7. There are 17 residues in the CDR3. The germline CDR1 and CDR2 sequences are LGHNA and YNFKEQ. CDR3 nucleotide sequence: TGTGCCAGCAGCCAAGACTCGAGGGAGGGTGGCACAGATACGCAGTATTTT. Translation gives CASSQDSREGGTDTQYF.

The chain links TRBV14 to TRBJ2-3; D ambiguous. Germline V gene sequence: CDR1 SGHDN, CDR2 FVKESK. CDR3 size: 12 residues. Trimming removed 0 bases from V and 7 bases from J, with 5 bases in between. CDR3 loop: CASSQEAYTQYF. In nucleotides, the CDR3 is TGTGCCAGCAGCCAAGAGGCCTATACGCAGTATTTT.

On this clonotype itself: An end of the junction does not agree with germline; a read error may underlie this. CDR3 sequence reads: CASSKDSPPYNEQFF. The DNA for the CDR3 is TGTGCTAGCAGCAAAGACTCCCCTCCCTACAATGAGCAGTTCTTC. This chain links TRBV7-7 with TRBJ2-1, with D uncertain. This CDR3 is 15 amino acids long. Germline lookup yields CDR1 SSHAT and CDR2 FNYEAQ (reference sequence).

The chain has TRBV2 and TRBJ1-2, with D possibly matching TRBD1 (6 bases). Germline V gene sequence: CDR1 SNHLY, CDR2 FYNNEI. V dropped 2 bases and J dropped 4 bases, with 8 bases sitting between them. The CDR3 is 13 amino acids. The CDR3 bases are TGTGCCAGCAGTGAAAGGGGGATCTATGGCTACACCTTC. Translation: CASSERGIYGYTF. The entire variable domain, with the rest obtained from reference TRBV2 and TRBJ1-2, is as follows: EPEVTQTPSHQVTQMGQEVILRCVPISNHLYFYWYRQILGQKVEFLVSFYNNEISEKSEIFDDQFSVERPDGSNFTLKIRSTKLEDSAMYFCASSERGIYGYTFGSGTRLTVV.

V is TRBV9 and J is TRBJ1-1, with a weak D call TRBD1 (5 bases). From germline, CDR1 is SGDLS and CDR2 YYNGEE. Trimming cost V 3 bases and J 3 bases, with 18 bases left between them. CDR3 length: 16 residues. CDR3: CASSERGVRADTEAFF. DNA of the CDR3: TGTGCCAGCAGCGAGAGAGGGGTAAGGGCGGACACTGAAGCTTTCTTT.

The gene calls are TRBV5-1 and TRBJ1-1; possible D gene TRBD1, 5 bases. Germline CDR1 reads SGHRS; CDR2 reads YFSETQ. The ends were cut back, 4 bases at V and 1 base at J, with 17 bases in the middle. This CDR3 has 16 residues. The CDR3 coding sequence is TGCGCCAGCAGCATCAGCGTGGACACCCAGAACACTGAAGCTTTCTTT. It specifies CASSISVDTQNTEAFF.

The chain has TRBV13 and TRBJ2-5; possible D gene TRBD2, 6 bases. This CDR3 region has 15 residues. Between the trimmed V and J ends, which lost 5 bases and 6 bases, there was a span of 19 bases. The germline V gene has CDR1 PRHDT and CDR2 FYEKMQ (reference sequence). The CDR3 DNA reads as TGTGCCAGCAGCGCGGGACGTCGGTTCAGTCAGACCCAGTACTTC. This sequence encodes CASSAGRRFSQTQYF.

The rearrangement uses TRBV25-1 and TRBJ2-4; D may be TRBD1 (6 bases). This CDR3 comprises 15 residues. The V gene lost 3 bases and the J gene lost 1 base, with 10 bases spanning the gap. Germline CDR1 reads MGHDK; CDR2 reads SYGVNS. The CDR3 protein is CASSDPGVAKNIQYF. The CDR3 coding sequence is TGTGCCAGCAGTGACCCAGGGGTTGCCAAAAACATTCAGTACTTC. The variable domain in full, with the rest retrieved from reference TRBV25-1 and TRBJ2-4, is EADIYQTPRYLVIGTGKKITLECSQTMGHDKMYWYQQDPGMELHLIHYSYGVNSTEKGDLSSESTVSRIRTEHFPLTLESARPSHTSQYLCASSDPGVAKNIQYFGAGTRLSVL.

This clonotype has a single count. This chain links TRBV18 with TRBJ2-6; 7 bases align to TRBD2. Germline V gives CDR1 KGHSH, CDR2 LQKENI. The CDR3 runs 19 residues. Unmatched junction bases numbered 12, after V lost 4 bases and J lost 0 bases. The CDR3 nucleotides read TGTGCCAGCTCACTAAAAGTAGCGGGCCCAAGCTCTGGGGCCAACGTCCTGACTTTC. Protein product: CASSLKVAGPSSGANVLTF.

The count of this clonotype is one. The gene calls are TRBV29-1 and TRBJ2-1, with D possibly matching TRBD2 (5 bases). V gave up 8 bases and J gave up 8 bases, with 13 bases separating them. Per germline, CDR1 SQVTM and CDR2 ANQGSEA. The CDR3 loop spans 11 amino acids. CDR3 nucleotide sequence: TGCAGCCTCAGTCACGGGGATGAGCAGTTCTTC. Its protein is CSLSHGDEQFF.

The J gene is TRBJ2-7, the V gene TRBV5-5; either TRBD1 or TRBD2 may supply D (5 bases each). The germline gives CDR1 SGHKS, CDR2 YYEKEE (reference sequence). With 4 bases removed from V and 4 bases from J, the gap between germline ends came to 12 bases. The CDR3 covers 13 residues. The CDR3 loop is CASSRTQGYEQYF. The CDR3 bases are TGTGCCAGCAGCCGGACTCAGGGTTACGAGCAGTACTTC.

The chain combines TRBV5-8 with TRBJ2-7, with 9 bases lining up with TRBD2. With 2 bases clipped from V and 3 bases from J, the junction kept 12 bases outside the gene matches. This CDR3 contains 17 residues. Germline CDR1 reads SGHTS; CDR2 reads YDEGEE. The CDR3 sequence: CASSFVLAGQTFYEQYF. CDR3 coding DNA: TGTGCCAGCAGCTTCGTCCTAGCGGGACAGACATTCTACGAGCAGTACTTC.

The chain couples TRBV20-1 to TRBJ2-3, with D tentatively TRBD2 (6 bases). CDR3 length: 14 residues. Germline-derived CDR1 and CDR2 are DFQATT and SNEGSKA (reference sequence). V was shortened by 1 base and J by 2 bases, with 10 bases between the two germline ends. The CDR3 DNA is TGCAGTGCTAGAGTACCGGGGGACACAGATACGCAGTATTTT. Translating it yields CSARVPGDTDTQYF.

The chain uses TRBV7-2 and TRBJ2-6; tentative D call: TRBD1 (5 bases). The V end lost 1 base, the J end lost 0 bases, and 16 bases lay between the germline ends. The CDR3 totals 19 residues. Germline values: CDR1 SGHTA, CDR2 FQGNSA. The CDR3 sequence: CASSLGWGTLYSGANVLTF. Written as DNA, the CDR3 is TGTGCCAGCAGCTTAGGTTGGGGCACCCTATACTCTGGGGCCAACGTCCTGACTTTC.

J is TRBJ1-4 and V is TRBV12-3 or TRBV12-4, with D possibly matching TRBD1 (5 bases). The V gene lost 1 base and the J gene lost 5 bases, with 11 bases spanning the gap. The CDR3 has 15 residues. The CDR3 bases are TGTGCCAGCAGTTTAGGTCAGGGAGGCAATGAAAAACTGTTTTTT. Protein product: CASSLGQGGNEKLFF.

CDR3 region: CSARERAGLLTGNTIYF. The CDR3 DNA is TGCAGTGCTAGAGAACGAGCGGGGTTACTCACTGGAAACACCATATATTTT. The J gene is TRBJ1-3, the V gene TRBV20-1; no clear D gene. The ends were cut back, 0 bases at V and 2 bases at J, with 17 bases in the middle. The CDR3 extends over 17 amino acids. The germline gives CDR1 DFQATT, CDR2 SNEGSKA (reference sequence).

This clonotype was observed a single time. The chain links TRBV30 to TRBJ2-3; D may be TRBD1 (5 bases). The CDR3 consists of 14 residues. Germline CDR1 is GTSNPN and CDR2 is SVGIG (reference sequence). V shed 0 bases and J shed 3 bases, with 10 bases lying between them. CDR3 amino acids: CAWSVQGGTDTQYF. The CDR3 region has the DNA TGTGCCTGGAGTGTCCAGGGTGGGACAGATACGCAGTATTTT.

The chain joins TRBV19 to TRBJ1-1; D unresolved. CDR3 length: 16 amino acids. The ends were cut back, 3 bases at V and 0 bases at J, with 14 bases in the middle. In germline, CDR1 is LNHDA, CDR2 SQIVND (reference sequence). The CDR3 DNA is TGTGCCAGTAGTATTGCCGACGGGCCGATGAACACTGAAGCTTTCTTT. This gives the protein CASSIADGPMNTEAFF. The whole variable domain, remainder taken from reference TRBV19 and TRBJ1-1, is DGGITQSPKYLFRKEGQNVTLSCEQNLNHDAMYWYRQDPGQGLRLIYYSQIVNDFQKGDIAEGYSVSREKKESFPLTVTSAQKNPTAFYLCASSIADGPMNTEAFFGQGTRLTVV.

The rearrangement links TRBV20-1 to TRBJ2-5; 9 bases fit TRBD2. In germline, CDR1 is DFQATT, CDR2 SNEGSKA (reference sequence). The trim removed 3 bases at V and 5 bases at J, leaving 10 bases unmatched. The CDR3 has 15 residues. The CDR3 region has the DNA TGCAGTGCTAGGACTAGCGGACATCTACGTGAGACCCAGTACTTC. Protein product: CSARTSGHLRETQYF.

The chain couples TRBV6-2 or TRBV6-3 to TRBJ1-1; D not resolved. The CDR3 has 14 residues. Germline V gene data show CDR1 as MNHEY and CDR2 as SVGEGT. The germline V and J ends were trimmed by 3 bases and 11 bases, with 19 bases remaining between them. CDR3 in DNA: TGTGCCAGCAGTTATTGGGATGGCGGGATGGTTGCTTTCTTT. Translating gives CASSYWDGGMVAFF.

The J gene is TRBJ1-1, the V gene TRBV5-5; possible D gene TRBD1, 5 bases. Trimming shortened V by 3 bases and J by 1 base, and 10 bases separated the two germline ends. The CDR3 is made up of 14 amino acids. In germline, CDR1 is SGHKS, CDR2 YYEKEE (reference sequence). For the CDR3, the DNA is TGTGCCAGCAGCTCGGACACCTGGAACACTGAAGCTTTCTTT. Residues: CASSSDTWNTEAFF. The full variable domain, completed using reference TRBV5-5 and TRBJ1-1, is DAGVTQSPTHLIKTRGQQVTLRCSPISGHKSVSWYQQVLGQGPQFIFQYYEKEERGRGNFPDRFSARQFPNYSSELNVNALLLGDSALYLCASSSDTWNTEAFFGQGTRLTVV.

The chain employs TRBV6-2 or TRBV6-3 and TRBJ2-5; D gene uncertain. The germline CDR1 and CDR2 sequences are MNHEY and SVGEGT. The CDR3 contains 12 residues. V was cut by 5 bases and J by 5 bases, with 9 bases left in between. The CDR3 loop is CASSNPRETQYF. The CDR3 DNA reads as TGTGCCAGCAGTAATCCTAGGGAGACCCAGTACTTC.

The CDR3 region has the DNA TGTGCCAGCAGCTTAGTCCCGACAGGCAAGAACACCGGGGAGCTGTTTTTT. Translation: CASSLVPTGKNTGELFF. This chain links TRBV7-9 with TRBJ2-2; TRBD1 might be the D (6 bases). V lost 1 base and J lost 1, with 13 bases in between. This CDR3 is 17 amino acids long. The germline V gene encodes CDR1 SEHNR and CDR2 FQNEAQ (reference sequence).

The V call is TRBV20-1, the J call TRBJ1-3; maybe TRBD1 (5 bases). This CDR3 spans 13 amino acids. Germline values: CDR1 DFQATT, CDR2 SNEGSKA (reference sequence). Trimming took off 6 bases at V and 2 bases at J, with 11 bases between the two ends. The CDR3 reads CSALRGAGNTIYF. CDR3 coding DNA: TGCAGTGCCCTAAGAGGGGCTGGAAACACCATATATTTT.

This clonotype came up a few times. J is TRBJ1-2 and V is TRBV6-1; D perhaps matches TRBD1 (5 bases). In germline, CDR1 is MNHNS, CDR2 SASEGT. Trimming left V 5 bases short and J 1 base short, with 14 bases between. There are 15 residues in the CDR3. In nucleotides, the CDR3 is TGTGCCAGCAGTCCCCCCCGGGGCAGTAACTATGGCTACACCTTC. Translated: CASSPPRGSNYGYTF.

CDR3 protein: CASSVPGRYQETQYF. In DNA form, the CDR3 reads TGCGCCAGCAGCGTCCCAGGGAGGTACCAAGAGACCCAGTACTTC. J is TRBJ2-5 and V is TRBV5-1, with a possible D match to TRBD2 (6 bases). V lost 4 bases, J lost 0 bases, and 13 bases lay in between. Looked up from germline, CDR1 is SGHRS and CDR2 is YFSETQ. The CDR3 extends over 15 amino acids.

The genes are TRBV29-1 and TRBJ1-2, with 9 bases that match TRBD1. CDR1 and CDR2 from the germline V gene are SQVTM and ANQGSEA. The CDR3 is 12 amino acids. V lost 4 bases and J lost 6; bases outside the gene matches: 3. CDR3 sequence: CSVGGTGHGYTF. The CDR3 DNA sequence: TGCAGCGTTGGGGGGACAGGGCATGGCTACACCTTC.

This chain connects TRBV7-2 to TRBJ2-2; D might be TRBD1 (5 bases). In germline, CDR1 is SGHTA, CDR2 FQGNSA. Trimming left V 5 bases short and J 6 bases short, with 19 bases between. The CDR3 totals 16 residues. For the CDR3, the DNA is TGTGCCAGCAGCCGCTTAGGGGCAGGGCAAGCCGGGGAGCTGTTTTTT. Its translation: CASSRLGAGQAGELFF.

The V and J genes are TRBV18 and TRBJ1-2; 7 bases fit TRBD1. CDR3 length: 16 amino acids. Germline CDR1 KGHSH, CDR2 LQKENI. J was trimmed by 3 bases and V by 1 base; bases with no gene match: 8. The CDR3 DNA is TGTGCCAGCTCACCACGGGACAGCGGAGGGGACTATGGCTACACCTTC. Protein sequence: CASSPRDSGGDYGYTF.

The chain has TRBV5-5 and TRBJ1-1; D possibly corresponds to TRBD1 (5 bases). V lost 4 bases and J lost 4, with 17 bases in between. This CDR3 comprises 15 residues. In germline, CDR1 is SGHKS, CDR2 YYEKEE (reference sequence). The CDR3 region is CASSPLPGAGTEAFF. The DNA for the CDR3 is TGTGCCAGCAGCCCCCTACCTGGGGCTGGCACTGAAGCTTTCTTT.

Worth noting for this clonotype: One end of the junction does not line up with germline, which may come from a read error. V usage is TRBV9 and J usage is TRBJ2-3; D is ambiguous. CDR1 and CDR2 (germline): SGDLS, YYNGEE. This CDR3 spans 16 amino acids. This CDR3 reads CASSGEARSSTDTQYF. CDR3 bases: TGTGCCAGCAGCGGGGAAGCGCGGAGTAGCACAGATACACAGTATTTT.